This TCR beta chain was found in a study of T cells in Graves' hyperthyroidism and ophthalmopathy. TCR beta CDR3 regions were amplified from RNA. Carried out on the TCR CDR3, a first-round RT-PCR used the HTBI primer set. TCRdb re-called the multiplex PCR reads through MiXCR, storing one row per CDR3 protein. The sample holds more than 500,000 distinct CDR3 sequences, approximately 15% seen once. Germline V gene data show CDR1 as MDHEN and CDR2 as SYDVKM. V lost 11 bases and J lost 6; bases outside the gene matches: 8. There are 13 residues in the CDR3. This clonotype has a count of ten or more. The rearrangement uses TRBV28 and TRBJ1-5; 9 bases line up with TRBD1. The sequence was collected from a woman aged 40 to 55 with Graves' ophthalmopathy. Sequencing was performed on blood. DNA for the CDR3: TGTGCCGTAACAGGGGGCGCGGGTCAGCCCCAGCATTTT. It encodes CAVTGGAGQPQHF.